This T cell receptor (beta chain) was sequenced for a study of T cell responses to AZD1222 COVID-19 vaccine. Overall study: Second-dose intervals near 4 or 12 weeks were combined.

Sequenced by immunoSEQ multiplex PCR; TCRdb stores in-frame clones only, minus some. The sample holds tens of thousands of clones, 85% to 90% seen once. V lost 2 bases and J 11 bases, leaving 12 bases between the germline ends. The CDR3 covers 12 residues. Material: peripheral blood, obtained on day 0 of AZD1222 vaccination. This clonotype originated in an adult in good health. V gene TRBV12-3 or TRBV12-4 combines with J gene TRBJ1-1; no clear D. The CDR3 region is CASSLFGRHAFF. The CDR3 nucleotides read TGTGCCAGCAGTTTATTCGGCCGCCATGCTTTCTTT.